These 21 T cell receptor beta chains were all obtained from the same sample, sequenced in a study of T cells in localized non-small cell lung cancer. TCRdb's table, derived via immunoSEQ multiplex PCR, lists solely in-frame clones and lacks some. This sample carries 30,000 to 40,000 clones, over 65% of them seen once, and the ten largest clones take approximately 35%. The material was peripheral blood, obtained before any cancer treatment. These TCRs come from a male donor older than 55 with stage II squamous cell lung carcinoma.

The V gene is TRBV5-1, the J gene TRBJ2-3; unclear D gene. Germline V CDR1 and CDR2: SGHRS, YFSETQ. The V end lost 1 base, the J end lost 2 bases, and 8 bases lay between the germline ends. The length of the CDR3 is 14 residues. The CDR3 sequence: CASSLSGITDTQYF. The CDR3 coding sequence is TGCGCCAGCAGCTTGAGTGGAATCACAGATACGCAGTATTTT.

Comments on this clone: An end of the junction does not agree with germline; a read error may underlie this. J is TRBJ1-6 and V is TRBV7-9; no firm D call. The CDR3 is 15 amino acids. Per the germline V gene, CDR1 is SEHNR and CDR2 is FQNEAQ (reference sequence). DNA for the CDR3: TGTGCCAGCAGCCTAGCGACTGGCCGTCCCTCACCCCTCCACTTT. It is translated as CASSLATGRPSPLHF.

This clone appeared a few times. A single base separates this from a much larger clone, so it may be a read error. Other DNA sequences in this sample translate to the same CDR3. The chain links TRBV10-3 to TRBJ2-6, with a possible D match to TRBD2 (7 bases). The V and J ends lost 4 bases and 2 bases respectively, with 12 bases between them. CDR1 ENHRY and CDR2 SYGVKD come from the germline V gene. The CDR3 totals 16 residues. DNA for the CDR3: TGTGCCATCAGTGCGAGGGGGGGGGCTGGGGCCAACGTCCTGACTTTC. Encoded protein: CAISARGGAGANVLTF.

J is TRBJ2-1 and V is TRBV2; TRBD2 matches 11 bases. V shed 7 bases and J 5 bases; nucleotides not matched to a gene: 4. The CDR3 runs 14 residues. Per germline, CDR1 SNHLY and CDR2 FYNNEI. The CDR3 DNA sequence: TGTGCCAGCAAGGCTAGCGGGGGGAACAATGAGCAGTTCTTC. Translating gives CASKASGGNNEQFF.

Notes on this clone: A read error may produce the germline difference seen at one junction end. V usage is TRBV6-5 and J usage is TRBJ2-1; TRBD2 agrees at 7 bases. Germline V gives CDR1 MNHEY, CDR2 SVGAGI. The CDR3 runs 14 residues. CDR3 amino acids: CASSRDYSHNEQFF. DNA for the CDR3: TGTGCCAGCAGCCGGGACTACTCCCACAATGAGCAGTTCTTC.

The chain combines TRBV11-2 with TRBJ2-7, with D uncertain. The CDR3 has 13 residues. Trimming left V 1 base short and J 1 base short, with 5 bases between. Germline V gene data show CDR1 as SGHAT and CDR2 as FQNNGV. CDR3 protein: CASSLGVSYEQYF. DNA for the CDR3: TGTGCCAGCAGCTTAGGGGTTTCCTACGAGCAGTACTTC. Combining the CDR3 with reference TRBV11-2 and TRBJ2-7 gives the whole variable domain EAGVAQSPRYKIIEKRQSVAFWCNPISGHATLYWYQQILGQGPKLLIQFQNNGVVDDSQLPKDRFSAERLKGVDSTLKIQPAKLEDSAVYLCASSLGVSYEQYFGPGTRLTVT.

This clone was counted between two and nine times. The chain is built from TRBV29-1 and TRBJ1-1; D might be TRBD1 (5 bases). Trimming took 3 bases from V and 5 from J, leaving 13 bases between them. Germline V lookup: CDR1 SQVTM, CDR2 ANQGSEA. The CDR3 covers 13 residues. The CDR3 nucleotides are TGCAGCGTTGAGGTCCTAGGGGCGACTGAAGCTTTCTTT. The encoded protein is CSVEVLGATEAFF.

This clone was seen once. CDR3 sequence: CASSAAGTESGKLFF. DNA of the CDR3: TGCGCCAGCAGTGCGGCCGGGACGGAATCTGGAAAACTGTTTTTT. V and J are TRBV10-1 and TRBJ1-4; tentative D call: TRBD1 (5 bases). This CDR3 has 15 residues. The germline gives CDR1 WNHNN, CDR2 SYGVQD (reference sequence). V was pared by 4 bases and J by 10 bases, with 19 bases between.

The CDR3 region is CASSEAVAGGPETQYF. Here the CDR3 DNA reads TGTGCCAGCAGTGAAGCGGTAGCGGGGGGGCCGGAGACCCAGTACTTC. The gene calls are TRBV6-1 and TRBJ2-5; TRBD2 aligns across 11 bases. J gave up 5 bases and V 0 bases, and 5 bases lay outside the gene matches. The CDR3 has 16 residues. The V gene's germline CDR1 is MNHNS and CDR2 SASEGT.

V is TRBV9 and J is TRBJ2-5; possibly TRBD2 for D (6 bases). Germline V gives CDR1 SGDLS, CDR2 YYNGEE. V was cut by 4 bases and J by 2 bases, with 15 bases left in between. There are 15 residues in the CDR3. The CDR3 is CASSTQGLSQETQYF. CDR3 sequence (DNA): TGTGCCAGCAGCACTCAGGGACTTTCACAAGAGACCCAGTACTTC.

CDR3 sequence reads: CAWSSTGRRETQYF. DNA of the CDR3: TGTGCCTGGAGTTCGACAGGGAGACGAGAGACCCAGTACTTC. The genes are TRBV30 and TRBJ2-5; 7 bases line up with TRBD1. Germline V gives CDR1 GTSNPN, CDR2 SVGIG (reference sequence). Losses at the gene ends were 2 bases for V and 4 bases for J; bases not matched to a gene: 7. This CDR3 is 14 amino acids long.

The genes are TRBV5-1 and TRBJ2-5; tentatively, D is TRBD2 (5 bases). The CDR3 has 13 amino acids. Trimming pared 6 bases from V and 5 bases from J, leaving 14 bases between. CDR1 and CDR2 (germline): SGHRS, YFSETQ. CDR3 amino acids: CASNDLATETQYF. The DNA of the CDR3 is TGCGCCAGCAACGACCTAGCAACCGAGACCCAGTACTTC.

The chain's CDR3 is CASSSGNQETQYF. The CDR3 DNA is TGTGCCAGTAGTAGCGGGAACCAAGAGACCCAGTACTTC. The genes are TRBV19 and TRBJ2-5; D may be TRBD2 (6 bases). The V gene's germline CDR1 is LNHDA and CDR2 SQIVND (reference sequence). Trimming cost V 4 bases and J 0 bases, with 6 bases left between them. This CDR3 is built from 13 residues.

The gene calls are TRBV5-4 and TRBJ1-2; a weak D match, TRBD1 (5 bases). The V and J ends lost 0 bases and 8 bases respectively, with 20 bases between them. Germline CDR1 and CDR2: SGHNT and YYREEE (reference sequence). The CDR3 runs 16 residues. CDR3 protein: CASSLGGGDPTTGYTF. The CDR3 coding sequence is TGTGCCAGCAGCTTGGGGGGGGGTGATCCCACTACCGGCTACACCTTC. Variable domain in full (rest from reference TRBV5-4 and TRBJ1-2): ETGVTQSPTHLIKTRGQQVTLRCSSQSGHNTVSWYQQALGQGPQFIFQYYREEENGRGNFPPRFSGLQFPNYSSELNVNALELDDSALYLCASSLGGGDPTTGYTFGSGTRLTVV.

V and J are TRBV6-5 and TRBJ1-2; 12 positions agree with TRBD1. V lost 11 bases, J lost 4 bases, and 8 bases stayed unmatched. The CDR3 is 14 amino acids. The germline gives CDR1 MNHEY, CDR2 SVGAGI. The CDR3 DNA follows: TGTGCCTGCCGGGACAGGGGGCTTTTCTATGGCTACACCTTC. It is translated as CACRDRGLFYGYTF.

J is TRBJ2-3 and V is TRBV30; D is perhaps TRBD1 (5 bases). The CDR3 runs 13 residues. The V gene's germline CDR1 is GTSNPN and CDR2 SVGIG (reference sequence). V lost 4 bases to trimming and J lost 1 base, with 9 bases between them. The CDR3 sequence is CAWNAGRTDTQYF. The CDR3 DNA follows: TGTGCCTGGAATGCAGGGCGCACAGATACGCAGTATTTT.

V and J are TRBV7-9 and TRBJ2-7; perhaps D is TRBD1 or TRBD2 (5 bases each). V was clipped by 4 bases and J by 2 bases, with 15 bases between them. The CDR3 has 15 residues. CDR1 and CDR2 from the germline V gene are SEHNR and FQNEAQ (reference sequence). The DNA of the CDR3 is TGTGCCAGCAGCTCCCCCGGGACGGGAACCTACGAGCAGTACTTC. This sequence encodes CASSSPGTGTYEQYF.

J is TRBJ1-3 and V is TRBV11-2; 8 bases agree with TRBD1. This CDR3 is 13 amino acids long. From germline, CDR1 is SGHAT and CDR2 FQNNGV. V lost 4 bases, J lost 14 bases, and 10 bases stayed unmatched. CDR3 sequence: CASSSDRGSRVYF. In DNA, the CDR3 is TGTGCCAGCAGCTCAGACAGGGGCTCGAGGGTATATTTT.

Here the CDR3 DNA reads TGCGCCAGCAGCCAACTAGCGGGAGGGGCCTACGAGCAGTACTTC. Translation gives CASSQLAGGAYEQYF. The rearrangement uses TRBV4-1 and TRBJ2-7, with 12 bases matching TRBD2. This CDR3 contains 15 residues. Germline CDR1 MGHRA, CDR2 YSYEKL. V lost 2 bases and J lost 2; bases outside the gene matches: 1.

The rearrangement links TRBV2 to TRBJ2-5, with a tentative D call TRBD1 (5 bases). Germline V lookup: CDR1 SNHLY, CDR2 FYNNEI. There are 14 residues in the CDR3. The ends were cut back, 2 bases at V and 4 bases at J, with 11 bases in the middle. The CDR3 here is CASSERGRGETQYF. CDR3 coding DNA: TGTGCCAGCAGTGAAAGGGGCCGAGGAGAGACCCAGTACTTC. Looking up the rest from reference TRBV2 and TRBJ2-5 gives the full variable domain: EPEVTQTPSHQVTQMGQEVILRCVPISNHLYFYWYRQILGQKVEFLVSFYNNEISEKSEIFDDQFSVERPDGSNFTLKIRSTKLEDSAMYFCASSERGRGETQYFGPGTRLLVL.

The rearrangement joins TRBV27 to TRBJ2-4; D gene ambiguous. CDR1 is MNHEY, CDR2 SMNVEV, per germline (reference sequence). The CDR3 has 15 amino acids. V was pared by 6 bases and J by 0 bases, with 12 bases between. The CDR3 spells CASRSSLLAKNIQYF. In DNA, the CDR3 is TGTGCCAGCAGGAGCAGCCTACTAGCCAAAAACATTCAGTACTTC.